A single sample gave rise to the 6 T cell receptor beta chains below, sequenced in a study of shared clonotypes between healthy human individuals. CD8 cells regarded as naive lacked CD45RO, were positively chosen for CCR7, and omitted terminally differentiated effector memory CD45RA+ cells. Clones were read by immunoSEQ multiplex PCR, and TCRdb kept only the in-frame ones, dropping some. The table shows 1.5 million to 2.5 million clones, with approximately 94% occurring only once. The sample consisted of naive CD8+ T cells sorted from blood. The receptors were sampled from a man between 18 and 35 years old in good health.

The CDR3 DNA reads as TGTGCCAGCAGCTCTACACTTCAGGGAGCGCCGGATGAAAAACTGTTTTTT. Translating gives CASSSTLQGAPDEKLFF. V usage is TRBV7-9 and J usage is TRBJ1-4, with a possible D match to TRBD1 (5 bases). V was shortened by 4 bases and J by 6 bases, with 21 bases between the two germline ends. Per the germline V gene, CDR1 is SEHNR and CDR2 is FQNEAQ (reference sequence). The CDR3 contains 17 residues.

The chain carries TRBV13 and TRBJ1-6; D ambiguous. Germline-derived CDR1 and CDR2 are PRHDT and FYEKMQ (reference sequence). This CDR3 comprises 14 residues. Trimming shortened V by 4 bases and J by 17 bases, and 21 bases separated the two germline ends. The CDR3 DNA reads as TGTGCCAGCAGCTCCCGGGCCCTAGACTGGCACATCCACTTT. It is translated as CASSSRALDWHIHF. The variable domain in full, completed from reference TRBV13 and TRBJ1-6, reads AAGVIQSPRHLIKEKRETATLKCYPIPRHDTVYWYQQGPGQDPQFLISFYEKMQSDKGSIPDRFSAQQFSDYHSELNMSSLELGDSALYFCASSSRALDWHIHFGNGTRLTVT.

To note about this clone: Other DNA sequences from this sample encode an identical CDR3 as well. CDR3 DNA: TGTGCCAGTAGGGCGGCAGGGGGCAATCAGCCCCAGCATTTT. This translates into CASRAAGGNQPQHF. The V and J genes are TRBV19 and TRBJ1-5, with D possibly matching TRBD1 (6 bases). Germline V CDR1 and CDR2: LNHDA, SQIVND (reference sequence). V lost 6 bases to trimming and J lost 2 bases, with 11 bases between them. The CDR3 spans 14 residues.

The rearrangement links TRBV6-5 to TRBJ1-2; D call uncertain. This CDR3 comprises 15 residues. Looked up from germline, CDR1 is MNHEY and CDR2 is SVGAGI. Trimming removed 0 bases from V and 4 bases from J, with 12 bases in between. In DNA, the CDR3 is TGTGCCAGCAGTTACTCGTATCTAACTAGCTATGGCTACACCTTC. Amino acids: CASSYSYLTSYGYTF.

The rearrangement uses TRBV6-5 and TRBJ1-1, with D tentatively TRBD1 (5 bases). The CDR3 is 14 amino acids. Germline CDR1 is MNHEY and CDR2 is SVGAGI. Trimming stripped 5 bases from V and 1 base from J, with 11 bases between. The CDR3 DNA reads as TGTGCCAGCAGTCCGTCGACAGCGAACACTGAAGCTTTCTTT. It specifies CASSPSTANTEAFF.

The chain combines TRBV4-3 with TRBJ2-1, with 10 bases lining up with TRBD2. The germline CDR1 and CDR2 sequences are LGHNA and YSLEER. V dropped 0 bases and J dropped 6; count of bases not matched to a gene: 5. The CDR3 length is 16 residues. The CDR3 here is CASSQDSSGSGNEQFF. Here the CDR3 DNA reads TGCGCCAGCAGCCAAGACTCTAGCGGGAGTGGCAATGAGCAGTTCTTC.